The clone carrying this T cell receptor beta chain was observed many times. The antigen remains undetermined. This sample is drawn from a study of T cells in Graves' hyperthyroidism and ophthalmopathy. This CDR3 contains 15 residues. CDR1 MNHNS and CDR2 SASEGT come from the germline V gene. Trimming cost V 4 bases and J 4 bases; bases outside gene matches: 8. Study-level results: Ophthalmopathy was identified by the model a median about 6.4 months ahead of onset.

RNA transcripts gave rise to amplified TCR beta CDR3 regions. Initially, a first-round RT-PCR of the TCR CDR3 employed the HTBI primer set. Via MiXCR, TCRdb re-called the multiplex PCR reads, giving one row per CDR3 protein. The data show about 380,000 distinct CDR3 sequences, about 18% seen once. Ophthalmopathy patients had moderate-to-severe active disease, CAS ≥3, NOSPECS ≥4, and disease duration under 3 months. Diagnoses were established using clinical symptoms, serum thyroxine and TRAb, thyroid ultrasound and orbital computed tomography. Source material for PBMCs was 9 to 10 ml fresh peripheral blood.

The sequence was collected from a man between 18 and 29 years old with Graves' ophthalmopathy. The V gene is TRBV6-1, the J gene TRBJ2-5; 8 positions match TRBD1. Material: blood. The CDR3 region has the DNA TGTGCCAGCAGTGCACCGGGACAGGAGGGAGAGACCCAGTACTTC. It translates to CASSAPGQEGETQYF.